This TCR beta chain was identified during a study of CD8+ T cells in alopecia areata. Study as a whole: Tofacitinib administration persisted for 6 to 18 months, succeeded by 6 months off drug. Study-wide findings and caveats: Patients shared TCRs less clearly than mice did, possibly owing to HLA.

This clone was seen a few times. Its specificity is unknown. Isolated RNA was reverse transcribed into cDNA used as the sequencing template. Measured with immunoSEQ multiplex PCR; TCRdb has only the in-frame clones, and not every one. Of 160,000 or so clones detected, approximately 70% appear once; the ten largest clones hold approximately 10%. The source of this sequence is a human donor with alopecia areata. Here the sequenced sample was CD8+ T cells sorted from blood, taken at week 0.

DNA for the CDR3: TGCAGCGTTTTACTGTTTACTAGCGGGGGTCGGGATGAGCAGTTCTTC. Protein product: CSVLLFTSGGRDEQFF. V usage is TRBV29-1 and J usage is TRBJ2-1, with 11 bases aligning to TRBD2. This CDR3 region has 16 residues. V gave up 5 bases and J gave up 8 bases; unmatched junction bases: 14. The germline V gene encodes CDR1 SQVTM and CDR2 ANQGSEA.